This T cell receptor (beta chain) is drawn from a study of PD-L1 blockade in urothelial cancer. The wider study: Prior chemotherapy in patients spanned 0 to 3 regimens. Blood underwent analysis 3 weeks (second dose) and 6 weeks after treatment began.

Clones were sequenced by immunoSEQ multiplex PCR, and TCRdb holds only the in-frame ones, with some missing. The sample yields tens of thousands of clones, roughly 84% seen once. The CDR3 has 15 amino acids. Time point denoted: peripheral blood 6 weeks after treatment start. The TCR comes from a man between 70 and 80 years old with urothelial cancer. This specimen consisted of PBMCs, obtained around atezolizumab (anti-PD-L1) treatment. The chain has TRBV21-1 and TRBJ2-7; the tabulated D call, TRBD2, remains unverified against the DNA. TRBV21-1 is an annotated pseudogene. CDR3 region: CASPPGRRGEGEQYF. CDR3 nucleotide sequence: TGTGCCAGTCCCCCCGGGCGGAGGGGTGAGGGCGAGCAGTACTTC.